The present TCR beta chain was sequenced within a study of blood T cells in healthy people across ages. The overall study: When template switching was applied, about one barcoded beta molecule was captured per two T cells.

The authors ran a second PCR of about 7 to 11 cycles using a sample-barcoded 5' primer and a J-beta primer mix. MiXCR, run by TCRdb on the 5' RACE reads, gives a single entry per CDR3 protein. The sample includes about 320,000 distinct CDR3 sequences, roughly 27% of them seen just once. Study-level results: Greater diversity and more naive CD4+ cells were seen in long-lived donors than in aged donors. Researchers said unsorted PBMCs prevented a conclusive naive versus antigen-experienced comparison.

This clonotype was picked up many times. Antigen: not known. Germline V lookup: CDR1 DFQATT, CDR2 SNEGSKA (reference sequence). The CDR3 runs 13 residues. This rearrangement joins TRBV20-1 to TRBJ2-5; D gene unclear. The J call may be wrong; the DNA end is better matched by TRBJ2-1. The sequencing sample was made of blood. The sequence derives from a woman aged 65 to 85 in good health. This chain's CDR3 is CSARGPVLGEQFF. CDR3 sequence (DNA): TGCAGTGCTAGAGGACCGGTTTTGGGTGAGCAGTTCTTC.